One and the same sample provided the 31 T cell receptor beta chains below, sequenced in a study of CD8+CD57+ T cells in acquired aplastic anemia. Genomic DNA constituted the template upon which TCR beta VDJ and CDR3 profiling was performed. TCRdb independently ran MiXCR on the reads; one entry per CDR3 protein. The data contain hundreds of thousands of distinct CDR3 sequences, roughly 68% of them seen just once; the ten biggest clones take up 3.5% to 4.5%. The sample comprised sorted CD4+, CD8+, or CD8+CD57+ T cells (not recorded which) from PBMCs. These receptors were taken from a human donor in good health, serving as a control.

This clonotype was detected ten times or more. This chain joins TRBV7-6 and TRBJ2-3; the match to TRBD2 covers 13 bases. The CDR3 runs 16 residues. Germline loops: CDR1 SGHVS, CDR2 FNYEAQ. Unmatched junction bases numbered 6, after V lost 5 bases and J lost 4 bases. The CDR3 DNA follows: TGTGCCAGCAGCGGGAGACTAGCGGGGGGTCCAGATACGCAGTATTTT. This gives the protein CASSGRLAGGPDTQYF. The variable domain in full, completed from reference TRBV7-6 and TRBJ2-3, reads GAGVSQSPRYKVTKRGQDVALRCDPISGHVSLYWYRQALGQGPEFLTYFNYEAQQDKSGLPNDRFSAERPEGSISTLTIQRTEQRDSAMYRCASSGRLAGGPDTQYFGPGTRLTVL.

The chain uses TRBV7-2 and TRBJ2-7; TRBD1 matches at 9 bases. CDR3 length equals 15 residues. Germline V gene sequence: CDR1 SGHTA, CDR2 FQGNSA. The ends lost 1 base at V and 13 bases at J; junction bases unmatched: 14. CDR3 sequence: CASSLDTGGYSFGYF. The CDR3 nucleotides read TGTGCCAGCAGCTTAGATACAGGGGGCTACTCCTTCGGTTACTTC.

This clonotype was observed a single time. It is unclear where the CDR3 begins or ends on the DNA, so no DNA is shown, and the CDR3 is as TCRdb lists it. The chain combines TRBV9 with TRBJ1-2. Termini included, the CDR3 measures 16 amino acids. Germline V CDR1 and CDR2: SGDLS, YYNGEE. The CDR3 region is CASTQLGTGYTFGYTF.

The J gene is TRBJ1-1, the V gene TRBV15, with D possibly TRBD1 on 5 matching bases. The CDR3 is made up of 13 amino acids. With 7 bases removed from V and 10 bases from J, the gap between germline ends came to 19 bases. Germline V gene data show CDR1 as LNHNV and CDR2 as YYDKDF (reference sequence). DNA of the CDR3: TGTGCCACCACCAGCAACACAGGTGACGCAGCTTTCTTT. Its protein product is CATTSNTGDAAFF.

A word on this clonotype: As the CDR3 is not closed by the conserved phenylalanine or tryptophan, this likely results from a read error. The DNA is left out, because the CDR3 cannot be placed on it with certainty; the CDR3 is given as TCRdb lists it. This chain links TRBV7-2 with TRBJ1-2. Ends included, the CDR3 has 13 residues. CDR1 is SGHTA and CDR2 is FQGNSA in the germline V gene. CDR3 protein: CASSLASTSYNDQ.

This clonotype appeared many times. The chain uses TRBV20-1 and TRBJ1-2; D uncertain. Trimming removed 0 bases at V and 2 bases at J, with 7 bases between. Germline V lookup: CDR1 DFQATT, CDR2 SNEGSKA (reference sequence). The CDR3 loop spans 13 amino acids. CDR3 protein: CSARDLTNYGYTF. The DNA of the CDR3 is TGCAGTGCTAGAGATCTAACAAACTATGGCTACACCTTC.

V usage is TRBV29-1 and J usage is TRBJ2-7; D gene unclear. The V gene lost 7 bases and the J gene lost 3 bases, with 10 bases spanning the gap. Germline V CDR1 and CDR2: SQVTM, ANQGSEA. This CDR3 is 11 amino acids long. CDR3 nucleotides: TGCAGCGCCCAGAACAGCTACGAGCAGTACTTC. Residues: CSAQNSYEQYF.

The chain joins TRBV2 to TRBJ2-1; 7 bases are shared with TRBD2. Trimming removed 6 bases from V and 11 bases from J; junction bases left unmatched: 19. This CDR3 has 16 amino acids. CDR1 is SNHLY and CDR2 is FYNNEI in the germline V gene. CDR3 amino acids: CASSADPLAATNQQFF. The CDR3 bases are TGTGCCAGCAGCGCAGATCCGCTAGCGGCCACCAACCAGCAGTTCTTC.

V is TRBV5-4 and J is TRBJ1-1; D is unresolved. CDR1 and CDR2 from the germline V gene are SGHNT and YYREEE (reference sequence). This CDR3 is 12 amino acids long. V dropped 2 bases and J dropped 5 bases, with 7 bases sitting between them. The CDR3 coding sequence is TGTGCCAGCAGCTTCCCGACTACTGAAGCTTTCTTT. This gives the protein CASSFPTTEAFF.

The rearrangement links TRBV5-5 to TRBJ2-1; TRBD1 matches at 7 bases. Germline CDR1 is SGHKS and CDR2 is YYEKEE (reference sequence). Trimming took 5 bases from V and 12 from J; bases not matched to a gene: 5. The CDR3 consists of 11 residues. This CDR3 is CASRPGQRQFF. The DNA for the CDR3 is TGTGCCAGCAGACCGGGACAGAGGCAGTTCTTC.

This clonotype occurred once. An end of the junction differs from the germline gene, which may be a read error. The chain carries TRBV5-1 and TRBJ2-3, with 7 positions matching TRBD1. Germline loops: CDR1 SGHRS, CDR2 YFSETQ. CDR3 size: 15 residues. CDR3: CASRQGLDRPDTQYF. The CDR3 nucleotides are TGTGCCAGCAGACAGGGCCTGGATAGGCCAGATACGCAGTATTTT.

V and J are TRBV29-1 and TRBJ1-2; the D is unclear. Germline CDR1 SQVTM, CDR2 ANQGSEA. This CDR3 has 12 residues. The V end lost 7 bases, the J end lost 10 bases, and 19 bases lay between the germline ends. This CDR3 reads CSAKEGSWYYTF. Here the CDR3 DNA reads TGCAGCGCAAAGGAGGGAAGTTGGTACTACACCTTC.

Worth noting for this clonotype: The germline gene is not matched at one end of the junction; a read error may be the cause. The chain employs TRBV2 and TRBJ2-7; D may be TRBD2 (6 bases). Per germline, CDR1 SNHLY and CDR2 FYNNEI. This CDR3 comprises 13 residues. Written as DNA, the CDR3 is TGCGCCAGCAGTTTGCGGGACCCCTACGAGCAGTACTTC. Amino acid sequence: CASSLRDPYEQYF.

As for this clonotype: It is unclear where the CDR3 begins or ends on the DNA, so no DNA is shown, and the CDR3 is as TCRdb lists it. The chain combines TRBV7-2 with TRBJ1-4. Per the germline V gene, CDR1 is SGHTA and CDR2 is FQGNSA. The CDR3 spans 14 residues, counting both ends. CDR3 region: CASSLTGYDYTFGF.

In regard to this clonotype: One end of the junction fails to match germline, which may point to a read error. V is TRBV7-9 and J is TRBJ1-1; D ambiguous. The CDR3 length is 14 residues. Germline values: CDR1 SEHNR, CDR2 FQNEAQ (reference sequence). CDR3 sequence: CASSLGGGRSEALF. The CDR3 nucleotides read TGTGCCAGCAGCTTAGGGGGAGGGCGGAGTGAAGCTTTATTT.

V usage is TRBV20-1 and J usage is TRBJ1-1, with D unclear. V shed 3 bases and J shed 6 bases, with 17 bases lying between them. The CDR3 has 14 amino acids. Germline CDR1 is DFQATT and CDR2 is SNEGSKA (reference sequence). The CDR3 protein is CSARQLYSTAEAFF. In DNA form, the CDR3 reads TGCAGTGCTAGGCAATTGTATAGCACAGCTGAAGCTTTCTTT.

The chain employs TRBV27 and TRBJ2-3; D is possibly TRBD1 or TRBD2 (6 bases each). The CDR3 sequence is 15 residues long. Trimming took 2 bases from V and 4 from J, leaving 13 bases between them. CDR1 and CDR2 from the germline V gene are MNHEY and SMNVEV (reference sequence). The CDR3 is CASSLPGARADTQYF. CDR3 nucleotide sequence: TGTGCCAGCAGTTTACCGGGGGCTAGGGCAGATACGCAGTATTTT.

CDR3 in amino acids: CASSPGTRAYEQYF. CDR3 DNA sequence: TGTGCCAGCAGCCCCGGGACTAGGGCGTACGAGCAGTACTTC. The chain recombines TRBV7-8 with TRBJ2-7; 8 bases match TRBD2. V shed 5 bases and J 4 bases; nucleotides not matched to a gene: 7. The CDR3 consists of 14 residues. CDR1 SGHVS and CDR2 FQNEAQ come from the germline V gene.

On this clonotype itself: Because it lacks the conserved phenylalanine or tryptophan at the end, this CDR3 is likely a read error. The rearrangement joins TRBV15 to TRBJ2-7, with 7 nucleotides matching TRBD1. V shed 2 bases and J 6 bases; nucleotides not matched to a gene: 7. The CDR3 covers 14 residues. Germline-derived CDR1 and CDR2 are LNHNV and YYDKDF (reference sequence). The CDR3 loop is CATSRNIGGCEQYY. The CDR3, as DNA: TGTGCCACCAGCAGAAATATAGGGGGCTGCGAGCAGTACTAT.

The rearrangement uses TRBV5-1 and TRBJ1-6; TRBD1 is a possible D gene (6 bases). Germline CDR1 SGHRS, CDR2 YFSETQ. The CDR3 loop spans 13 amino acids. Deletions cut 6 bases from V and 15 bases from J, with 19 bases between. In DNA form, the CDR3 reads TGCGCCAGCACGAGCAGCGGGGGCAGGGGCCTCCACTTT. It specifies CASTSSGGRGLHF. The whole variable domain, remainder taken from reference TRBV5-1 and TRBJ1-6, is KAGVTQTPRYLIKTRGQQVTLSCSPISGHRSVSWYQQTPGQGLQFLFEYFSETQRNKGNFPGRFSGRQFSNSRSEMNVSTLELGDSALYLCASTSSGGRGLHFGNGTRLTVT.

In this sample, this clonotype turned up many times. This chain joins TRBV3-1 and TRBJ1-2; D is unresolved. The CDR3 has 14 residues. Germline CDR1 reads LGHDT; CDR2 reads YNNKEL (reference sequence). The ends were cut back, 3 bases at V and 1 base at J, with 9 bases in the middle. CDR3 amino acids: CASSHEGYNYGYTF. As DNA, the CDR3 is TGTGCCAGCAGCCATGAAGGCTATAACTATGGCTACACCTTC. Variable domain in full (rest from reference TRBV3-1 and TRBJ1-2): DTAVSQTPKYLVTQMGNDKSIKCEQNLGHDTMYWYKQDSKKFLKIMFSYNNKELIINETVPNRFSPKSPDKAHLNLHINSLELGDSAVYFCASSHEGYNYGYTFGSGTRLTVV.

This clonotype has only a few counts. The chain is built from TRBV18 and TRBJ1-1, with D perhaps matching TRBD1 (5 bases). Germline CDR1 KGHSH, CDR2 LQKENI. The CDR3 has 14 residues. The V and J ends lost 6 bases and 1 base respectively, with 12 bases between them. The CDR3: CASSPGRRNTEAFF. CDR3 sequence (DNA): TGTGCCAGCTCTCCGGGACGGAGGAACACTGAAGCTTTCTTT.

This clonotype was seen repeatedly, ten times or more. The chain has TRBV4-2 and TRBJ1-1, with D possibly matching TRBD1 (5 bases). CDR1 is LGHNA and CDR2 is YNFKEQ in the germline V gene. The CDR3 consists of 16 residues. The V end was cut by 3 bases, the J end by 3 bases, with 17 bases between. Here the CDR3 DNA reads TGTGCCAGCAGCCACCGGGGGGGGAATGAGGACACTGAAGCTTTCTTT. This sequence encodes CASSHRGGNEDTEAFF.

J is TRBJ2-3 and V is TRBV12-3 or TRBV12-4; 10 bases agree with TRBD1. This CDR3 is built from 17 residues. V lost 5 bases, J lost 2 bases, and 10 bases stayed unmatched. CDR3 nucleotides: TGTGCCAGCAGTGAAGCGCTCGGGACAGGGGACACAGATACGCAGTATTTT. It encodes CASSEALGTGDTDTQYF.

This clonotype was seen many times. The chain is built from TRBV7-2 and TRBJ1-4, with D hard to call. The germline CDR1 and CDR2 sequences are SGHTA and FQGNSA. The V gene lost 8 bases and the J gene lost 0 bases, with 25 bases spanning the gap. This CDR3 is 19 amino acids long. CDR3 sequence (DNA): TGTGCCAGCGGCCCATTAGGTGGTGCGGTGTCTGCAACTAATGAAAAACTGTTTTTT. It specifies CASGPLGGAVSATNEKLFF.

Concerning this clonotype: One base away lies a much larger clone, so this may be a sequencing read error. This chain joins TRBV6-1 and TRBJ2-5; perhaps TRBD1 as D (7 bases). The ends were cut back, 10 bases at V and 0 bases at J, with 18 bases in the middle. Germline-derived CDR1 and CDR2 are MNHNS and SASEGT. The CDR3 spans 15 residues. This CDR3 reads CAIATQGGHQETQYF. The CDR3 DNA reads TGTGCCATCGCCACCCAGGGGGGACACCAAGAGACCCAGTACTTC.

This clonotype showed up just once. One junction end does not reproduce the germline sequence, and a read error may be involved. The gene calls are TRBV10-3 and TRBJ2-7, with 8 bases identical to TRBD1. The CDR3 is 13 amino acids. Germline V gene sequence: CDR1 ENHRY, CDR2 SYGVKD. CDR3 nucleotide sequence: TGCACCATCGTAGCTGGACAGGGCTACGAGCAGTACTTC. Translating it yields CTIVAGQGYEQYF.

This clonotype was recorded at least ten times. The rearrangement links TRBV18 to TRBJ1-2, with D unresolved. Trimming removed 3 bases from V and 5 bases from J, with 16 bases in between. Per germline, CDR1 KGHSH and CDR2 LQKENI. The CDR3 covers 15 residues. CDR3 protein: CASSPRDGSRYGYTF. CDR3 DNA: TGTGCCAGCTCACCCCGAGACGGGAGTAGGTATGGCTACACCTTC. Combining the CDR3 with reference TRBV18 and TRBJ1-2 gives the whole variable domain NAGVMQNPRHLVRRRGQEARLRCSPMKGHSHVYWYRQLPEEGLKFMVYLQKENIIDESGMPKERFSAEFPKEGPSILRIQQVVRGDSAAYFCASSPRDGSRYGYTFGSGTRLTVV.

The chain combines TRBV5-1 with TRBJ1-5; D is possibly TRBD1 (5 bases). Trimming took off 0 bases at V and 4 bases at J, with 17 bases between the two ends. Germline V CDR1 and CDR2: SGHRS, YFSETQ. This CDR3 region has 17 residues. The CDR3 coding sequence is TGCGCCAGCAGCTTGGGGCTCTCTGGGGCGACGAATCAGCCCCAGCATTTT. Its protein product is CASSLGLSGATNQPQHF. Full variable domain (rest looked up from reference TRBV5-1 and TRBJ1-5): KAGVTQTPRYLIKTRGQQVTLSCSPISGHRSVSWYQQTPGQGLQFLFEYFSETQRNKGNFPGRFSGRQFSNSRSEMNVSTLELGDSALYLCASSLGLSGATNQPQHFGDGTRLSIL.

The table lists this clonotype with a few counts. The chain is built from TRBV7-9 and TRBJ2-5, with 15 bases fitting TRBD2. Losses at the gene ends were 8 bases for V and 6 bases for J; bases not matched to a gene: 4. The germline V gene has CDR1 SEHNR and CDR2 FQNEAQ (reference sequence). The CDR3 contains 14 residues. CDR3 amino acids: CASGLAGGRKTQYF. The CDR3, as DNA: TGTGCCAGCGGACTAGCGGGGGGGAGAAAGACCCAGTACTTC.

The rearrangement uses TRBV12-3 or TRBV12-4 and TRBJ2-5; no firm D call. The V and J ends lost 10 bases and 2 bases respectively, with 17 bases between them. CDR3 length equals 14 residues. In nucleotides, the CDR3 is TGTGCCACCAGGCCCAATGGGCAGCAAGAGACCCAGTACTTC. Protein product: CATRPNGQQETQYF.